The sample holds many counts of the clone carrying this T cell receptor beta chain. This specimen comes from a study of breast tumors, draining lymph nodes, adjacent tissues. TCRdb redid the calling of the multiplex PCR reads with MiXCR, one entry per CDR3 protein. The sample has about 180,000 distinct CDR3 sequences, 25% to 40% seen once. Trimming removed 10 bases at V and 2 bases at J, with 30 bases between. The CDR3 has 20 residues. Germline CDR1 and CDR2: LNHDA and SQIVND (reference sequence). Samples came from axillary lymph nodes draining the breast cancer. This clonotype originated in a female donor with breast cancer. Some clones in this sample may be carry-over from other donors' samples. Specimen: axillary lymph node tissue. V and J are TRBV19 and TRBJ2-6, with a tentative D call TRBD2 (8 bases). In DNA, the CDR3 is TGTGCCACTCTATTCCGACAGGGCGACCCGGGGGGGACTGGGGCCAACGTCCTGACTTTC. Translation gives CATLFRQGDPGGTGANVLTF. The entire variable domain, with the rest obtained from reference TRBV19 and TRBJ2-6, is as follows: DGGITQSPKYLFRKEGQNVTLSCEQNLNHDAMYWYRQDPGQGLRLIYYSQIVNDFQKGDIAEGYSVSREKKESFPLTVTSAQKNPTAFYLCATLFRQGDPGGTGANVLTFGAGSRLTVL.